This T cell receptor (beta chain) was profiled in a study of T-cell memory formation after mild COVID-19. CDR1 is DFQATT and CDR2 is SNEGSKA in the germline V gene (reference sequence). The length of the CDR3 is 14 residues. After removal of 6 bases from V and 5 bases from J, the junction contained 12 bases not matched to a gene. This clonotype was observed a few times. Its antigen is not identified. TCRdb recomputed calls from the 5' RACE reads with MiXCR, one row per CDR3 protein. The sample has about 320,000 distinct CDR3 sequences; around 15% are singletons. Overall study findings and caveats: Clones that contracted from day 15 to 85 were balanced CD4/CD8, while later expanders leaned CD4+.

The J gene is TRBJ2-5, the V gene TRBV20-1; 7 positions match TRBD2. The sample taken for sequencing was PBMCs or a T cell subset sorted from them (not recorded which). This clonotype was obtained from a young man who had mild COVID-19 (a few samples of this study predate the infection). Cell type and time point are not known. The CDR3 sequence: CSARPLTSRETQYF. CDR3 sequence (DNA): TGCAGTGCCCGACCCCTGACTAGCAGGGAGACCCAGTACTTC.